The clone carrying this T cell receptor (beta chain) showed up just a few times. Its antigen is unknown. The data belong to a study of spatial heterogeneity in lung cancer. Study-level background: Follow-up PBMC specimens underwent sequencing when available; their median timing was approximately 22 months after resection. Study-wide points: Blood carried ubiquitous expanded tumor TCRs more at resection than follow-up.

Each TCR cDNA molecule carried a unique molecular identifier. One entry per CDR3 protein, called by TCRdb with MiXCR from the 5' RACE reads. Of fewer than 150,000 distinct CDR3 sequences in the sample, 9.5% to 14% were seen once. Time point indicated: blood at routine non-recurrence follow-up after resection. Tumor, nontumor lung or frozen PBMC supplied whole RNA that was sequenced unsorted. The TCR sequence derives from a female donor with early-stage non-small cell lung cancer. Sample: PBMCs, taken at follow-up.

The CDR3 DNA reads TGTGCCAGCAGTTTACGTTATACAGGGCCTCTCCACTATGGCTACACCTTC. Protein: CASSLRYTGPLHYGYTF. The chain joins TRBV28 to TRBJ1-2; weak D call: TRBD1 (6 bases). CDR1 and CDR2 (germline): MDHEN, SYDVKM. V was shortened by 2 bases and J by 3 bases, with 19 bases between the two germline ends. CDR3 length equals 17 residues.